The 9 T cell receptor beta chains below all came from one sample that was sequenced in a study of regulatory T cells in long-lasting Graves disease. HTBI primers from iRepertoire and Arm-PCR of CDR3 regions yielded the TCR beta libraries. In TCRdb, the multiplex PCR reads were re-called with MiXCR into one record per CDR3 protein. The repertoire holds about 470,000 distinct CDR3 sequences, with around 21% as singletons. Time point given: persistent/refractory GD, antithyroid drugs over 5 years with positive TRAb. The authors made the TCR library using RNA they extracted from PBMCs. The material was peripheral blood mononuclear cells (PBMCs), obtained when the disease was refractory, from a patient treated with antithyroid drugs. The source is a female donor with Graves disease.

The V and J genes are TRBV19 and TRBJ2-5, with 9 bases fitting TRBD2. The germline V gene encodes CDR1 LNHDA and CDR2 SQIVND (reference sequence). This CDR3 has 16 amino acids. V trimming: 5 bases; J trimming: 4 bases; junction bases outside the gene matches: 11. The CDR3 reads CASSDLAGRVRETQYF. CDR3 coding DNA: TGTGCCAGTAGTGATCTAGCGGGAAGGGTACGAGAGACCCAGTACTTC.

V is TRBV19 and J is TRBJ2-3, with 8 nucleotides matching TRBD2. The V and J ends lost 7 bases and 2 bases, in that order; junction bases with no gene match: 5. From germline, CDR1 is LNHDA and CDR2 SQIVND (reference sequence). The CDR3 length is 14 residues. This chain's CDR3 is CASNPAGVTDTQYF. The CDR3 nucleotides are TGTGCCAGTAATCCAGCGGGAGTCACAGATACGCAGTATTTT. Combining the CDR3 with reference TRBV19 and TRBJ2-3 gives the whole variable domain DGGITQSPKYLFRKEGQNVTLSCEQNLNHDAMYWYRQDPGQGLRLIYYSQIVNDFQKGDIAEGYSVSREKKESFPLTVTSAQKNPTAFYLCASNPAGVTDTQYFGPGTRLTVL.

This CDR3 is CASSQGDLSNTEAFF. The CDR3 DNA sequence: TGCGCCAGCAGCCAAGGGGACCTTTCGAACACTGAAGCTTTCTTT. The chain joins TRBV4-3 to TRBJ1-1; tentative D call: TRBD1 (5 bases). Germline lookup yields CDR1 LGHNA and CDR2 YSLEER. With 1 base removed from V and 1 base from J, the gap between germline ends came to 10 bases. The CDR3 is made up of 15 amino acids.

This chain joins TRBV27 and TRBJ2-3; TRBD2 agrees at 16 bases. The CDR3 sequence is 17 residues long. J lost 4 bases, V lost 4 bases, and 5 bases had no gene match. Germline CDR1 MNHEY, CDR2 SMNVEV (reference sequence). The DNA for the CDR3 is TGTGCCAGCAGTTCCCGCGGGACTAGCGGGAGGGCAGATACGCAGTATTTT. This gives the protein CASSSRGTSGRADTQYF.

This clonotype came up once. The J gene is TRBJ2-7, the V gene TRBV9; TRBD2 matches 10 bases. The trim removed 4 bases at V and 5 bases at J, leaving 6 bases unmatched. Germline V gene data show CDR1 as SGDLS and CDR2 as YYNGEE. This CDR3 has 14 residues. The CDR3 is CASSFSGRADEQYF. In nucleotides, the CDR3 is TGTGCCAGCAGCTTCAGCGGGAGGGCGGACGAGCAGTACTTC.

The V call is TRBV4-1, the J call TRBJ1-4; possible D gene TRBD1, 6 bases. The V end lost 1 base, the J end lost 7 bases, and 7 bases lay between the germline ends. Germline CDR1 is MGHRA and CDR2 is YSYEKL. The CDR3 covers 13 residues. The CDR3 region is CASSQVGGEKLFF. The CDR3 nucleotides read TGCGCCAGCAGCCAAGTAGGGGGTGAAAAACTGTTTTTT.

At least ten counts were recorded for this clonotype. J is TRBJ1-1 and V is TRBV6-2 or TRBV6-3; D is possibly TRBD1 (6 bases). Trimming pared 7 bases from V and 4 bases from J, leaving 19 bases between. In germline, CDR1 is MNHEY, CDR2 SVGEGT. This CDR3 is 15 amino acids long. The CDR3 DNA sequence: TGTGCCAGCAATCAAGGGGGGGGGTGGAGCACTGAAGCTTTCTTT. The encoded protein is CASNQGGGWSTEAFF.

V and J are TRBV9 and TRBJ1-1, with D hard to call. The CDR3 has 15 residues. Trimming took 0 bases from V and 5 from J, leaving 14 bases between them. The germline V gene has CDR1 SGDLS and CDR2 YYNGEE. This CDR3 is CASSVEAISGTEAFF. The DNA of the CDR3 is TGTGCCAGCAGCGTAGAGGCCATCAGTGGGACTGAAGCTTTCTTT.

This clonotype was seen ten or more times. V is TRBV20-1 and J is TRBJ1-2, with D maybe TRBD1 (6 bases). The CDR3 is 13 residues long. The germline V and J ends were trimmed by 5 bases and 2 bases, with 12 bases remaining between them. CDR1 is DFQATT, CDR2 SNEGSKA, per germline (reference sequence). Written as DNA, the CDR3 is TGCAGTGCTCGCCTAGACAGGAACTATGGCTACACCTTC. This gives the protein CSARLDRNYGYTF.